The T cell receptor (beta chain) described here comes from a study of blood T cell repertoires in COVID-19. In the study overall: Samples came from the United States, Italy and Spain, spanning acute and convalescent COVID-19. In each case, the material was cDNA or gDNA derived from T cells, B-cell-depleted T cells, or PBMCs.

Original methodology: Scientists estimated how many nucleated cells there were by amplifying reference gene primers. Sequenced by immunoSEQ multiplex PCR; TCRdb stores in-frame clones only, minus some. Clone size and the V and J calls come from that table; the DNA yielded D and trimming. The data show 70,000 or so clones, about 88% seen once. V lost 5 bases to trimming and J lost 3 bases; unmatched junction nucleotides: 9. The CDR3 totals 15 residues. Germline loops: CDR1 SGHTA, CDR2 FQGNSA. The origin of this receptor is a man between 70 and 80 years old with active COVID-19. What was sequenced was peripheral blood. The rearrangement joins TRBV7-2 to TRBJ1-1; TRBD1 matches 7 bases. The CDR3 spells CASSPGTASYTEAFF. The CDR3 coding sequence is TGTGCCAGCAGCCCAGGGACAGCATCATACACTGAAGCTTTCTTT.